A selection of T cell receptor beta chains follows, all from one sample in a study of T cells in Graves' hyperthyroidism and ophthalmopathy. TCRdb processed the multiplex PCR reads anew with MiXCR; each CDR3 protein has one entry. This table has around 97,000 distinct CDR3 sequences, over 45% appearing once. The specimen sequenced was blood. These receptors were taken from a man aged 35-49 years with Graves' hyperthyroidism. CDR3s include the opening cysteine and the closing phenylalanine or tryptophan. D genes are given only for firm matches. Clone size is shown for a subset of rows, as once, few, many or a class of expanded clone.

j_call	v_call	d_call	clone_size	cdr3_nt	cdr3_aa
TRBJ1-2	TRBV11-2	NA	once	TGTGCCAGCAGCTTAGTGGGGAAAGCAGATGGCTACACCTTC	CASSLVGKADGYTF
TRBJ2-7	TRBV10-3	TRBD1	NA	TGTGCCTGGAAGCCGGGACAGGTATCGAGAGAGCAGTACTTC	CAWKPGQVSREQYF
TRBJ2-1	TRBV7-2	NA	many	TGTGCCAGCAGTCTTGCGGGGACGAATGAGCAGTTCTTC	CASSLAGTNEQFF
TRBJ2-1	TRBV15	TRBD2	NA	TGTGCCACCAGCAGAGGGACTAGCGGGAACACCTACGATGAGCAGTTCTTC	CATSRGTSGNTYDEQFF
TRBJ2-7	TRBV15	NA	medium-sized	TGTGCCACCAGCAGAGGAGAGCAGGGAATAAGCGAGCAGTACTTC	CATSRGEQGISEQYF
TRBJ1-1	TRBV19	TRBD1	NA	TGTGCCAGTAGTATGGGTGAGACAGGGATGAACACTGAAGCTTTCTTT	CASSMGETGMNTEAFF
TRBJ2-7	TRBV7-9	TRBD1	many	TGTGCCAGCAGCCATAAATCAGGACAGGGGATATCCTACGAGCAGTACTTC	CASSHKSGQGISYEQYF
TRBJ1-4	TRBV2	NA	many	TGTGCCAGCAGACCAACTCCAACTAATGAAAAACTGTTTTTT	CASRPTPTNEKLFF
TRBJ1-5	TRBV2	NA	many	TGTGCCAGCAAGGGTAGGAGCAATCAGCCCCAGCATTTT	CASKGRSNQPQHF
TRBJ1-5	TRBV19	TRBD1	many	TGTGCCAGTAGTATATCCCGCGGGAGGGGGCAGGATCAGCCCCAGCATTTT	CASSISRGRGQDQPQHF
TRBJ2-7	TRBV5-1	TRBD1	few	TGCGCCAGCACCTCCGGGACAGGGGGCCCCGGCTCCTACGAGCAGTACTTC	CASTSGTGGPGSYEQYF
TRBJ2-1	TRBV2	TRBD1	NA	TGTGCCAGCAGATCGACAGGGGGGAACAATGAGCAGTTCTTC	CASRSTGGNNEQFF
TRBJ1-2	TRBV15	NA	NA	TGTGCCACCAGCTTGGTTTCCACCGGGGGCTGCACCTTC	CATSLVSTGGCTF
TRBJ2-1	TRBV29-1	TRBD2	NA	TGCAGCGTTGAATTGGGTGGGACCGAGCCCTACCTAACTAGCGCCTACAATGAGCAGTTCTTC	CSVELGGTEPYLTSAYNEQFF
TRBJ2-3	TRBV19	NA	NA	TGTGCCAGTAGTTATGCGTTGAGGGGCAATGAGCAGTATTTT	CASSYALRGNEQYF
TRBJ1-3	TRBV7-2	NA	many	TGTGCCAGCAGCTTCGGACGAGAATCTGGAAACACCATATATTTT	CASSFGRESGNTIYF
TRBJ2-2	TRBV5-1	NA	many	TGCGCCAGCAGCTTGATCGGGGTCACCGGGGAGCTGTTTTTT	CASSLIGVTGELFF
TRBJ1-5	TRBV20-1	NA	many	TGCAGTGCTAGAGGGCCGGGAACAAATCAGCCCCAGCATTTT	CSARGPGTNQPQHF
TRBJ2-5	TRBV28	TRBD2	many	TGTGCCAGCAGTTCCCTAGCGGGAGGTTCGGAGACCCAGTACTTC	CASSSLAGGSETQYF
TRBJ1-3	TRBV19	NA	NA	TGTGCCACCCGACAGGTCCCTGGAAACACCATATATTTT	CATRQVPGNTIYF
TRBJ2-5	TRBV10-1	NA	NA	TGCGCCAGCCCGGGAGAGACCCAGTACTTC	CASPGETQYF
TRBJ2-7	TRBV5-1	TRBD1	many	TGCGCCAGCAGCTTGGGGGGGACAGGGGTTTCCTACGAGCAGTACTTC	CASSLGGTGVSYEQYF
TRBJ2-1	TRBV6-5	TRBD2	many	TGTGCCAGCAGTAAGACTAGCGGGGGGCCAAACGAGCAGTTCTTC	CASSKTSGGPNEQFF
TRBJ2-3	TRBV9	NA	NA	TGTGCCAGCAGCGTAGCTGTCACAGATACGCAGTATTTT	CASSVAVTDTQYF
TRBJ2-5	TRBV5-1	TRBD2	few	TGCGCCAGCACCCTAGCGGGGGGGCCATTGGAGACCCAGTACTTC	CASTLAGGPLETQYF
TRBJ2-1	TRBV9	NA	many	TGTGCCAGCAGCCCCTCCAGGGGCGGATCTCACGTAGAGCAGTTCTTC	CASSPSRGGSHVEQFF
TRBJ2-7	TRBV20-1	TRBD2	many	TGCAGTGCCAGGGAGCGGGAGGGCTCCTACGAGCAGTACTTC	CSAREREGSYEQYF
TRBJ1-1	TRBV7-2	NA	NA	TGTGCCAGCAGCTTAGATGGGGGCAGCGAGGCTTTCTTT	CASSLDGGSEAFF
TRBJ1-1	TRBV13	NA	NA	TGTGCCAGCAGTCCAGGGACTATGAACACTGAAGCTTTCTTT	CASSPGTMNTEAFF
TRBJ2-4	TRBV20-1	NA	NA	TGCAGTGCTAGAGATCCTGGAGCATCGGGTATCAAAAACATTCAGTACTTC	CSARDPGASGIKNIQYF
TRBJ2-4	TRBV7-7	NA	many	TGTGCTAGCAGCTCAAGGGAAGGTGACATTCAGTACTTC	CASSSREGDIQYF
TRBJ2-2	TRBV12-3/TRBV12-4	NA	many	TGTGCCAGCAACGAAGGGATAACGAACACCGGGGAGCTGTTTTTT	CASNEGITNTGELFF
TRBJ2-1	TRBV2	NA	many	TGTGCCAGCAGTGAAAACACCTACAATGAGCAGTTCTTC	CASSENTYNEQFF